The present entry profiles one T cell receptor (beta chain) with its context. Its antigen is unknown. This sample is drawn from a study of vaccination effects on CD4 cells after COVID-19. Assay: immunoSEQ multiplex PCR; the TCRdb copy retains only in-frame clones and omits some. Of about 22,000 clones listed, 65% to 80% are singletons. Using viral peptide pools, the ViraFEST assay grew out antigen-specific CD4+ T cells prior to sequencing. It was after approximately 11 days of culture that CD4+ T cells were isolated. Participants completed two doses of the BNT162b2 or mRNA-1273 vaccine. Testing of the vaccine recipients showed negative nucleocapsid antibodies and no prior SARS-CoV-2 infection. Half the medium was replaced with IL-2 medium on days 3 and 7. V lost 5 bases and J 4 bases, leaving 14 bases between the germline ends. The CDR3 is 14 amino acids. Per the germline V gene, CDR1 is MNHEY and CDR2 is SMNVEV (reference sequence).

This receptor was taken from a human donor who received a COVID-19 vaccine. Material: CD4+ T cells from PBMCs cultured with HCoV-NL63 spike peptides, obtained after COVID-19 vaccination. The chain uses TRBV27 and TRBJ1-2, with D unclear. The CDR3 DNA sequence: TGTGCCAGCAGTCCCCAACTCGGGCCCTATGGCTACACCTTC. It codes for CASSPQLGPYGYTF.